These 26 T cell receptor beta chains came from one sample sequenced in a study of T and B cells in COVID-19 patients. BIOMED2 TRB-A/B primer pools were used in multiplex TRB PCR. TCRdb processed the multiplex PCR reads anew with MiXCR; each CDR3 protein has one entry. The sample shows more than 7,000 distinct CDR3 sequences, 40% to 45% of them seen only once. Blood genomic DNA input for TRB amplification was 250-500 ng. The sequenced sample was blood. These receptor sequences come from a human donor who had recovered from COVID-19.

The chain combines TRBV11-1 with TRBJ2-3; perhaps TRBD2 as D (6 bases). This CDR3 has 14 amino acids. With 7 bases removed from V and 0 bases from J, the gap between germline ends came to 11 bases. Germline CDR1 and CDR2: SGHAT and FQDESV (reference sequence). The CDR3 loop reads CASTAGTSTDTQYF. CDR3 nucleotides: TGTGCCAGCACTGCGGGGACTAGCACAGATACGCAGTATTTT.

As to this clonotype: Relative to the germline gene, one junction end is altered; a read error may explain this. The chain combines TRBV7-4 with TRBJ1-4; tentatively, D is TRBD1 (5 bases). The CDR3 loop spans 14 amino acids. Germline CDR1 SGHVT, CDR2 SQSDAQ. The CDR3 spells CARSYLGGEEKLFF. In DNA form, the CDR3 reads TGTGCCAGAAGCTACCTAGGAGGGGAGGAAAAACTGTTTTTT. Using reference TRBV7-4 and TRBJ1-4 for the parts outside the CDR3, the full variable domain is GAGVSQSPRYKVAKRGRDVALRCDSISGHVTLYWYRQTLGQGSEVLTYSQSDAQRDKSGRPSGRFSAERPERSVSTLKIQRTEQGDSAVYLCARSYLGGEEKLFFGSGTQLSVL.

This clonotype was counted between two and nine times. The chain links TRBV6-1 to TRBJ2-2; D may correspond to TRBD1 or TRBD2 (7 bases each). V gave up 6 bases and J gave up 9 bases, with 20 bases separating them. This CDR3 has 15 amino acids. Germline V gene sequence: CDR1 MNHNS, CDR2 SASEGT. Here the CDR3 reads CASSTRGGPGRELFF. CDR3 DNA: TGTGCCAGCAGCACCAGGGGGGGCCCGGGGAGGGAGCTGTTTTTT.

The chain combines TRBV7-2 with TRBJ2-1; no clear D gene. V lost 5 bases, J lost 7 bases, and 12 bases lay in between. Per germline, CDR1 SGHTA and CDR2 FQGNSA. This CDR3 spans 13 amino acids. This chain's CDR3 is CASSSDPANEQFF. Written as DNA, the CDR3 is TGTGCCAGCAGCAGTGACCCGGCAAATGAGCAGTTCTTC.

Written as DNA, the CDR3 is TGTGCTAGTGCGGCGGCCAGGGGGCACGAGCAGTACTTC. Amino acid sequence: CASAAARGHEQYF. This sequence joins TRBV12-5 and TRBJ2-7, with 8 bases lining up with TRBD1. The V gene's germline CDR1 is LGHNT and CDR2 FRNRAP. The length of the CDR3 is 13 residues. V was clipped by 7 bases and J by 5 bases; unmatched bases: 7.

The rearrangement joins TRBV11-3 to TRBJ1-1; D gene ambiguous. The CDR3 loop spans 16 amino acids. The V gene's germline CDR1 is SGHNT and CDR2 YENEEA. Trimming stripped 3 bases from V and 0 bases from J, with 14 bases between. CDR3 sequence: CASSLALGSLNTEAFF. CDR3 bases: TGTGCCAGCAGCTTGGCCCTTGGCAGCTTGAACACTGAAGCTTTCTTT.

By share, this clonotype ranks as medium-sized. The V call is TRBV19, the J call TRBJ2-3; tentative D call: TRBD1 (6 bases). Trimming pared 5 bases from V and 0 bases from J, leaving 12 bases between. The V gene's germline CDR1 is LNHDA and CDR2 SQIVND (reference sequence). This CDR3 comprises 15 residues. The CDR3 nucleotides read TGTGCCAGTAGTTTCGGACAGCCTAGCACAGATACGCAGTATTTT. Its translation: CASSFGQPSTDTQYF.

This clonotype is labeled as medium-sized. The chain has TRBV6-6 and TRBJ2-3; the D is unclear. The V gene lost 6 bases and the J gene lost 1 base, with 11 bases spanning the gap. The CDR3 is 14 residues long. The V gene's germline CDR1 is MNHNY and CDR2 SVGAGI (reference sequence). As DNA, the CDR3 is TGTGCCAGCAGAAATCCAGGCGGCACAGATACGCAGTATTTT. Protein product: CASRNPGGTDTQYF.

This clonotype was seen a single time. This chain connects TRBV12-3 or TRBV12-4 to TRBJ2-1; D ambiguous. Trimming pared 3 bases from V and 2 bases from J, leaving 11 bases between. This CDR3 contains 15 residues. CDR3 region: CASSFARPPYNEQFF. As DNA, the CDR3 is TGTGCCAGCAGTTTCGCCCGACCCCCCTACAATGAGCAGTTCTTC.

The rearrangement joins TRBV12-3 or TRBV12-4 to TRBJ2-7, with TRBD1 matching over 9 bases. The CDR3 spans 14 residues. The J segment lost 1 base and the V segment lost 5 bases, leaving 3 bases of the junction unmatched. CDR3 nucleotides: TGTGCCAGCAGTGGGGGACAGGGTTCCTACGAGCAGTACTTC. It encodes CASSGGQGSYEQYF.

This clonotype came up a few times. The chain employs TRBV14 and TRBJ1-1; no clear D gene. The CDR3 spans 14 residues. V was shortened by 2 bases and J by 5 bases, with 12 bases between the two germline ends. CDR1 is SGHDN and CDR2 is FVKESK in the germline V gene. CDR3 amino acids: CASSQYTTGTEAFF. The CDR3 DNA follows: TGTGCCAGCAGCCAATACACAACGGGGACTGAAGCTTTCTTT.

The J gene is TRBJ2-7, the V gene TRBV7-2; D is undetermined. Trimming stripped 2 bases from V and 6 bases from J, with 8 bases between. The CDR3 contains 12 residues. Germline assignment: CDR1 SGHTA and CDR2 FQGNSA. The CDR3 region is CASSLHRVEQYF. Here the CDR3 DNA reads TGTGCCAGCAGCTTACATCGGGTCGAGCAGTACTTC.

J is TRBJ2-3 and V is TRBV6-4; 9 nucleotides align to TRBD2. The CDR3 totals 16 residues. CDR1 MRHNA and CDR2 SNTAGT come from the germline V gene. J gave up 1 base and V 0 bases, and 2 bases lay outside the gene matches. Here the CDR3 DNA reads TGTGCCAGCAGTGACTCTAGCGGGGGAGGCACAGATACGCAGTATTTT. This gives the protein CASSDSSGGGTDTQYF.

The chain is built from TRBV13 and TRBJ1-1; D remains unclear. V was shortened by 5 bases and J by 2 bases, with 18 bases between the two germline ends. The germline V gene has CDR1 PRHDT and CDR2 FYEKMQ (reference sequence). The CDR3 runs to 16 residues. The CDR3 nucleotides read TGTGCCAGCAGCCCAGAGGTACCTTTGGAAAACACTGAAGCTTTCTTT. The encoded protein is CASSPEVPLENTEAFF.

The rearrangement links TRBV29-1 to TRBJ1-1; D unclear. Germline V lookup: CDR1 SQVTM, CDR2 ANQGSEA. The CDR3 length is 13 residues. The V end was cut by 4 bases, the J end by 1 base, with 10 bases between. This chain's CDR3 is CSVVTRGNTEAFF. The CDR3 DNA reads as TGCAGCGTTGTGACCCGGGGGAACACTGAAGCTTTCTTT.

The V gene is TRBV6-5, the J gene TRBJ2-3; the D gene could be TRBD1 or TRBD2 (6 bases each). Germline CDR1 MNHEY, CDR2 SVGAGI. This CDR3 spans 16 amino acids. V was pared by 0 bases and J by 4 bases, with 14 bases between. CDR3 protein: CASSYSQGSGADTQYF. In DNA form, the CDR3 reads TGTGCCAGCAGTTACTCGCAGGGGTCGGGGGCAGATACGCAGTATTTT.

V usage is TRBV12-3 or TRBV12-4 and J usage is TRBJ2-5, with a tentative D call TRBD2 (6 bases). CDR3 length equals 15 residues. The V gene lost 3 bases and the J gene lost 3 bases, with 14 bases spanning the gap. The CDR3 reads CASSLRGADKETQYF. In DNA form, the CDR3 reads TGTGCCAGCAGTTTGCGGGGCGCTGATAAAGAGACCCAGTACTTC.

This chain uses TRBV18 with TRBJ2-5, with 7 bases that match TRBD1. CDR3 size: 14 residues. Germline V gene data show CDR1 as KGHSH and CDR2 as LQKENI. J was trimmed by 5 bases and V by 4 bases; bases with no gene match: 7. The CDR3 spells CASSLRTGAETQYF. The CDR3 nucleotides are TGTGCCAGCTCACTAAGGACAGGAGCTGAGACCCAGTACTTC.

This clonotype was counted between two and nine times. The chain combines TRBV6-1 with TRBJ2-7; 9 bases fit TRBD1. This CDR3 has 15 residues. Germline CDR1 reads MNHNS; CDR2 reads SASEGT. V lost 6 bases, J lost 4 bases, and 10 bases stayed unmatched. The CDR3 DNA is TGTGCCAGCAGAGGAACAGGGGGCGTCGGGTACGAGCAGTACTTC. Amino acids: CASRGTGGVGYEQYF.

J is TRBJ2-7 and V is TRBV18, with TRBD2 as a possible D gene (5 bases). The length of the CDR3 is 15 residues. Per germline, CDR1 KGHSH and CDR2 LQKENI. Trimming left V 6 bases short and J 5 bases short, with 20 bases between. Here the CDR3 reads CASSPPGGLGNEQYF. CDR3 DNA sequence: TGTGCCAGCTCGCCCCCTGGCGGTCTCGGGAACGAGCAGTACTTC. The whole variable domain, remainder taken from reference TRBV18 and TRBJ2-7, is NAGVMQNPRHLVRRRGQEARLRCSPMKGHSHVYWYRQLPEEGLKFMVYLQKENIIDESGMPKERFSAEFPKEGPSILRIQQVVRGDSAAYFCASSPPGGLGNEQYFGPGTRLTVT.

This clonotype qualifies as medium-sized (0.01 to 0.1%). The rearrangement uses TRBV19 and TRBJ2-7, with D maybe TRBD2 (6 bases). CDR1 LNHDA and CDR2 SQIVND come from the germline V gene (reference sequence). Trimming pared 4 bases from V and 4 bases from J, leaving 14 bases between. The CDR3 has 14 amino acids. This chain's CDR3 is CASSKGRTEYEQYF. The CDR3 bases are TGTGCCAGTAGTAAGGGGAGGACGGAATACGAGCAGTACTTC.

This clonotype was detected only a few times. V usage is TRBV30 and J usage is TRBJ1-1; D unclear. Trimming took off 4 bases at V and 3 bases at J, with 6 bases between the two ends. Germline V CDR1 and CDR2: GTSNPN, SVGIG (reference sequence). The CDR3 totals 11 residues. The CDR3 bases are TGTGCCTGGACCACCTACACTGAAGCTTTCTTT. Translated: CAWTTYTEAFF.

This clonotype is judged medium-sized. This chain joins TRBV19 and TRBJ2-7; TRBD1 matches 10 bases. This CDR3 has 14 residues. Germline CDR1 is LNHDA and CDR2 is SQIVND (reference sequence). The CDR3 DNA sequence: TGTGCGGCGGTTCGTGGGACAGGGGTCTACGAGCAGTACGTC. It yields the protein CAAVRGTGVYEQYV.

The V call is TRBV29-1, the J call TRBJ1-1; a possible D gene is TRBD1 (6 bases). The CDR3 is 14 amino acids. V was clipped by 5 bases and J by 0 bases, with 13 bases between them. Looked up from germline, CDR1 is SQVTM and CDR2 is ANQGSEA. CDR3: CSVSAAGVNTEAFF. CDR3 bases: TGCAGCGTTTCCGCAGCAGGGGTGAACACTGAAGCTTTCTTT.

The chain couples TRBV6-1 to TRBJ2-3; 8 bases align to TRBD2. CDR3 length: 16 amino acids. V shed 1 base, J shed 1 base, and the junction held 4 bases outside the gene matches. The germline gives CDR1 MNHNS, CDR2 SASEGT. The CDR3 sequence: CASSEGRRGGTDTQYF. For the CDR3, the DNA is TGTGCCAGCAGTGAAGGAAGGCGGGGGGGCACAGATACGCAGTATTTT.

This clonotype is medium-sized. The rearrangement links TRBV11-3 to TRBJ2-3, with D perhaps TRBD2 (6 bases). CDR3 length: 14 residues. Per the germline V gene, CDR1 is SGHNT and CDR2 is YENEEA. V lost 9 bases and J lost 0, with 13 bases in between. The CDR3 coding sequence is TGTGCCAGGGAGGGGTATTCTAGCACAGATACGCAGTATTTT. Translating it yields CAREGYSSTDTQYF.